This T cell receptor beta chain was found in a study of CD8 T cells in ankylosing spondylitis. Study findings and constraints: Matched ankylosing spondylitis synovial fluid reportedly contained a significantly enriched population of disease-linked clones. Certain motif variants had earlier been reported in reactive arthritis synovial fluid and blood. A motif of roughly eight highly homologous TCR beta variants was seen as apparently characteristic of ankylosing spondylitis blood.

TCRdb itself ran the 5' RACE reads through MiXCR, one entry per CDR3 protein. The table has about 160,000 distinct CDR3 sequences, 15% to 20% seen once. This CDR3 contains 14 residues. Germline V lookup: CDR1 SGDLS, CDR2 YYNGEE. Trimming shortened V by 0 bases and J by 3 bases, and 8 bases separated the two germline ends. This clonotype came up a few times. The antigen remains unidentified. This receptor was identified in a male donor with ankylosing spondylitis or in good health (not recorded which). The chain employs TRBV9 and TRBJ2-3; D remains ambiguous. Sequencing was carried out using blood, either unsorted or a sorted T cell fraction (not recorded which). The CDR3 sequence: CASSVGMVTDTQYF. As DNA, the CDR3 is TGTGCCAGCAGCGTAGGTATGGTGACAGATACGCAGTATTTT.